This passage covers 15 T cell receptor beta chains from one sample sequenced in a study of early T cells in non-severe SARS-CoV-2 infection. TCRdb recomputed calls from the 5' RACE reads with MiXCR, one row per CDR3 protein. The repertoire holds roughly 75,000 distinct CDR3 sequences, over 9% seen once, with 4.5% to 5% in the top ten. Material for sequencing was whole blood. The receptors were sampled from an adult who was a healthcare worker with PCR-confirmed SARS-CoV-2 infection or an uninfected control (not recorded which).

This clonotype was observed at least ten times. The J gene is TRBJ2-1, the V gene TRBV11-2; the D is unclear. The CDR3 sequence is 14 residues long. Deletions cut 5 bases from V and 8 bases from J, with 16 bases between. CDR1 SGHAT and CDR2 FQNNGV come from the germline V gene. CDR3 protein: CASSPGPLRDEQFF. CDR3 coding DNA: TGTGCCAGCAGCCCAGGCCCTCTTCGGGATGAGCAGTTCTTC.

This clonotype was seen ten or more times. Here the CDR3 reads CSVECMGPGEQYF. The DNA of the CDR3 is TGCAGCGTTGAGTGCATGGGCCCCGGGGAGCAGTACTTC. The chain is built from TRBV29-1 and TRBJ2-7; no firm D call. CDR3 length: 13 amino acids. The germline V gene encodes CDR1 SQVTM and CDR2 ANQGSEA. V was cut by 3 bases and J by 7 bases, with 16 bases left in between.

In this sample, this clonotype turned up a few times. V and J are TRBV5-1 and TRBJ2-5; D gene ambiguous. The CDR3 runs 15 residues. V was cut by 0 bases and J by 5 bases, with 14 bases left in between. Germline V gene data show CDR1 as SGHRS and CDR2 as YFSETQ. The CDR3 sequence is CASSLEGLEKETQYF. CDR3 bases: TGCGCCAGCAGCTTGGAAGGTCTCGAGAAGGAGACCCAGTACTTC. The full variable domain, rest sourced from reference TRBV5-1 and TRBJ2-5, is KAGVTQTPRYLIKTRGQQVTLSCSPISGHRSVSWYQQTPGQGLQFLFEYFSETQRNKGNFPGRFSGRQFSNSRSEMNVSTLELGDSALYLCASSLEGLEKETQYFGPGTRLLVL.

This clonotype showed up many times. The chain has TRBV6-1 and TRBJ2-1; D is unresolved. Germline V lookup: CDR1 MNHNS, CDR2 SASEGT. V lost 6 bases and J lost 10, with 10 bases in between. This CDR3 contains 11 residues. The chain's CDR3 is CASRLPTEQFF. CDR3 in DNA: TGTGCCAGCAGGTTACCTACGGAGCAGTTCTTC.

In its sample, this clonotype was seen a few times. The chain carries TRBV5-4 and TRBJ1-1, with D possibly being TRBD1 (5 bases). The CDR3 contains 14 residues. The germline gives CDR1 SGHNT, CDR2 YYREEE (reference sequence). V lost 4 bases and J lost 3, with 13 bases in between. Written as DNA, the CDR3 is TGTGCCAGCAGCATGGACAACCGCCACACTGAAGCTTTCTTT. Protein: CASSMDNRHTEAFF.

This clonotype has a count of ten or more. This chain links TRBV9 with TRBJ2-3; D is ambiguous. V was trimmed by 6 bases and J by 3 bases, leaving 14 bases between them. Germline V gives CDR1 SGDLS, CDR2 YYNGEE. The CDR3 consists of 14 residues. The CDR3 bases are TGTGCCAGCAACAGCCTGCTATTTACAGATACGCAGTATTTT. Its translation: CASNSLLFTDTQYF.

The genes are TRBV28 and TRBJ1-1; D is undetermined. The V end was cut by 4 bases, the J end by 4 bases, with 7 bases between. This CDR3 contains 12 residues. Per the germline V gene, CDR1 is MDHEN and CDR2 is SYDVKM. The CDR3 sequence: CASSWAATEAFF. For the CDR3, the DNA is TGTGCCAGCAGTTGGGCAGCCACTGAAGCTTTCTTT. Variable domain in full (rest from reference TRBV28 and TRBJ1-1): DVKVTQSSRYLVKRTGEKVFLECVQDMDHENMFWYRQDPGLGLRLIYFSYDVKMKEKGDIPEGYSVSREKKERFSLILESASTNQTSMYLCASSWAATEAFFGQGTRLTVV.

There are many counts of this clonotype. V is TRBV29-1 and J is TRBJ2-5, with 10 bases matching TRBD2. Per germline, CDR1 SQVTM and CDR2 ANQGSEA. There are 15 residues in the CDR3. The V gene end was trimmed by 6 bases and the J gene end by 2 bases; junction bases not matched to a gene: 9. DNA of the CDR3: TGCAGCGTCATTTCTAGCGGGAGCCGTCAAGAGACCCAGTACTTC. Protein product: CSVISSGSRQETQYF.

The table lists this clonotype with many counts. This rearrangement joins TRBV7-3 to TRBJ1-1; 8 bases agree with TRBD1. Trimming removed 3 bases from V and 3 bases from J; junction bases left unmatched: 0. There are 13 residues in the CDR3. The germline CDR1 and CDR2 sequences are SGHTA and FQGTGA. The CDR3 sequence is CASSLDRDTEAFF. CDR3 nucleotide sequence: TGTGCCAGCAGCTTGGACAGGGACACTGAAGCTTTCTTT.

The rearrangement joins TRBV10-3 to TRBJ2-1, with 13 bases that match TRBD2. The CDR3 has 15 residues. The trim removed 8 bases at V and 7 bases at J, leaving 8 bases unmatched. The germline V gene has CDR1 ENHRY and CDR2 SYGVKD. As DNA, the CDR3 is TGTGCCATCTCCGGACTAGCGGGAGAGGGGAATGAGCAGTTCTTC. Protein: CAISGLAGEGNEQFF.

The V gene is TRBV20-1, the J gene TRBJ2-3; 7 bases line up with TRBD1. The CDR3 has 13 amino acids. J gave up 3 bases and V 3 bases, and 3 bases lay outside the gene matches. Germline values: CDR1 DFQATT, CDR2 SNEGSKA (reference sequence). DNA of the CDR3: TGCAGTGCTAGGAGGGACAGTACAGATACGCAGTATTTT. Its protein product is CSARRDSTDTQYF.

The chain links TRBV27 to TRBJ2-3; possibly TRBD2 for D (6 bases). The CDR3 is 15 amino acids. Germline V gives CDR1 MNHEY, CDR2 SMNVEV (reference sequence). V shed 5 bases and J shed 5 bases, with 17 bases lying between them. CDR3 protein: CASSPLTGVLDTQYF. The CDR3 DNA is TGTGCCAGCAGTCCGCTCACGGGAGTCTTAGATACGCAGTATTTT.

This clonotype was observed at least ten times. The chain uses TRBV4-1 and TRBJ2-1, with 9 bases identical to TRBD2. CDR1 is MGHRA and CDR2 is YSYEKL in the germline V gene. V was pared by 0 bases and J by 7 bases, with 10 bases of the junction left unmatched. This CDR3 has 17 residues. CDR3 sequence reads: CASSQDRGAGGLNEQFF. CDR3 nucleotide sequence: TGCGCCAGCAGCCAAGATCGAGGAGCGGGAGGTTTGAATGAGCAGTTCTTC.

This clonotype appeared a single time. V gene TRBV5-1 combines with J gene TRBJ2-2; 8 nucleotides match TRBD2. The J segment lost 5 bases and the V segment lost 9 bases, leaving 6 bases of the junction unmatched. Germline lookup yields CDR1 SGHRS and CDR2 YFSETQ. This CDR3 has 13 amino acids. The CDR3 sequence: CATQREWTGELFF. In DNA form, the CDR3 reads TGCGCCACCCAGCGGGAGTGGACCGGGGAGCTGTTTTTT.

This clonotype appeared many times. The V call is TRBV5-1, the J call TRBJ2-6; no clear D. CDR3 length: 16 residues. Per the germline V gene, CDR1 is SGHRS and CDR2 is YFSETQ. The germline V and J ends were trimmed by 0 bases and 4 bases, with 11 bases remaining between them. For the CDR3, the DNA is TGCGCCAGCAGCTTGGGCCCCTCCACGGGGGCCAACGTCCTGACTTTC. Amino acid sequence: CASSLGPSTGANVLTF.